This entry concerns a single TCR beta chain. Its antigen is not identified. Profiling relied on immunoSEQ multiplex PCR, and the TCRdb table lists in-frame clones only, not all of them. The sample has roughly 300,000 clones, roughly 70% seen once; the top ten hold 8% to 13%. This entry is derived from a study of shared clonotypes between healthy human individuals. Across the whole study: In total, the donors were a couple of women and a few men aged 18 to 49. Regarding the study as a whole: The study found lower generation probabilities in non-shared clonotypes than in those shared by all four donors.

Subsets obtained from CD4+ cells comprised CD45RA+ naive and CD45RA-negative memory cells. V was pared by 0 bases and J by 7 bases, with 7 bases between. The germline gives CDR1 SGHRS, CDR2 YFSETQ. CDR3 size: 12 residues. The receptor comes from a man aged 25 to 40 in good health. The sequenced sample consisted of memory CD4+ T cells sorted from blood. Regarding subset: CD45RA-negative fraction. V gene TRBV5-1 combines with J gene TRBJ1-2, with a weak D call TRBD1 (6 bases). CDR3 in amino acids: CASSLGQAGYTF. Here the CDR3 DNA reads TGCGCCAGCAGCTTGGGACAGGCTGGCTACACCTTC.